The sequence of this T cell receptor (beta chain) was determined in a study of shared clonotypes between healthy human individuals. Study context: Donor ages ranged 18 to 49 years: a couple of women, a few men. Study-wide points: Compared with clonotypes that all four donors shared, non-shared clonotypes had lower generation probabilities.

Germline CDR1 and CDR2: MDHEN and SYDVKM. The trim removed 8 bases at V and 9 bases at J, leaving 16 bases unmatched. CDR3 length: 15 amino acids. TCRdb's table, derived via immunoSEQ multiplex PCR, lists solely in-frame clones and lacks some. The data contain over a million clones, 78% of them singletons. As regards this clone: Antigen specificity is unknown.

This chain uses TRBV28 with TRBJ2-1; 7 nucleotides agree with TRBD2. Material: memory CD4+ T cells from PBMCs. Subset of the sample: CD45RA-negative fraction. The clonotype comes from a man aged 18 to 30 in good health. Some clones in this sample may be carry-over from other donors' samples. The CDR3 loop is CASSPFRGEGTEQFF. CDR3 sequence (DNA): TGTGCCAGCTCGCCTTTCCGGGGGGAGGGAACTGAGCAGTTCTTC.